This entry features one T cell receptor beta chain sequence. This sample stems from a study of blood T cell repertoires in COVID-19. On the study more broadly: Samples came from the United States, Italy and Spain, spanning acute and convalescent COVID-19. PBMCs, B-cell-depleted T cells, or T cells were the source of the cDNA or gDNA that made up the material.

How the authors handled the data: For nucleated cells, counts were estimated from reference gene primer amplification. Sequencing used immunoSEQ multiplex PCR; TCRdb keeps in-frame clones, though not all of them. V, J and clone size are taken as reported in that table, and D and trimming were inferred from the DNA itself. There are over 80,000 clones in the sample; 70% to 90% occur only once, and about 8.1% lies in the top ten. The receptor comes from a man aged 45-65 years with acute or convalescent COVID-19. Specimen: peripheral blood.

The CDR3: CASSLGDRANQPQHF. In DNA, the CDR3 is TGTGCCAGCAGCTTAGGTGACAGAGCCAATCAGCCCCAGCATTTT. This chain uses TRBV11-2 with TRBJ1-5; D possibly corresponds to TRBD1 (5 bases). Germline values: CDR1 SGHAT, CDR2 FQNNGV. This CDR3 has 15 residues. V shed 1 base and J shed 3 bases, with 10 bases lying between them. The variable domain in full, with the rest retrieved from reference TRBV11-2 and TRBJ1-5, is EAGVAQSPRYKIIEKRQSVAFWCNPISGHATLYWYQQILGQGPKLLIQFQNNGVVDDSQLPKDRFSAERLKGVDSTLKIQPAKLEDSAVYLCASSLGDRANQPQHFGDGTRLSIL.